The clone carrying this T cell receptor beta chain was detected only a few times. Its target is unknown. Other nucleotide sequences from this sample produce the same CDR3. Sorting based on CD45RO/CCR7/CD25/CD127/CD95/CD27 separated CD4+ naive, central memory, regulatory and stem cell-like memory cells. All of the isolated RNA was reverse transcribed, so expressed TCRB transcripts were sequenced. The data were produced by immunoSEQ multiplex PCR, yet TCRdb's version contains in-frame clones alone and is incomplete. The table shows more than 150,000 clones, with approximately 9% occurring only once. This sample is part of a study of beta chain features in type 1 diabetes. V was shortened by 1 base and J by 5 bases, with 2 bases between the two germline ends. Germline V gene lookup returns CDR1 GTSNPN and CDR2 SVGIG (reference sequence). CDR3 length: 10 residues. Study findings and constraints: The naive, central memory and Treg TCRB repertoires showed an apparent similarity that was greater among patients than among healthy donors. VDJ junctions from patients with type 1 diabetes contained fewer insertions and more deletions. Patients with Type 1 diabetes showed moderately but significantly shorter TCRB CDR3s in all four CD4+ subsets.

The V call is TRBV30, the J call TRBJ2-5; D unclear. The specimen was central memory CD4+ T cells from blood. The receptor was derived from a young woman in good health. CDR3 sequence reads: CAWSAETQYF. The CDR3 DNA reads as TGTGCCTGGAGTGCGGAGACCCAGTACTTC.